This note documents a single T cell receptor beta chain sequence. This entry is derived from a study of T cell changes during pregnancy in multiple sclerosis. V shed 0 bases, J shed 3 bases, and the junction held 5 bases outside the gene matches. CDR3 length equals 16 residues. In germline, CDR1 is GTSNPN, CDR2 SVGIG (reference sequence). Clones were sequenced by immunoSEQ multiplex PCR, and TCRdb holds only the in-frame ones, with some missing. The top ten hold 0.41% of the sample, which has about 36,000 clones, about 92% seen once. The chain carries TRBV30 and TRBJ1-4, with 9 bases identical to TRBD1. The input for sequencing was CD4+ T cells from peripheral blood mononuclear cells, taken in the first trimester of pregnancy. The sequence came from a female donor with multiple sclerosis, enrolled in a pregnancy study. The DNA for the CDR3 is TGTGCCTGGAGTGTAAGGGACAGGGCACCTAATGAAAAACTGTTTTTT. Its protein is CAWSVRDRAPNEKLFF.